Sequencing of this T cell receptor beta chain was carried out in a study of T cell responses to AZD1222 COVID-19 vaccine. The wider study: Doses given second, at about 4 or about 12 weeks, were pooled. Study-wide results and caveats: Close to half of spike-specific TCRs reportedly recognize unmutated variant regions. Most donors were white British, females outnumbered males, and clonal diversity was possibly underestimated. Sampling that yielded the repertoires occurred only after the peak T cell response.

TCRdb's copy holds only in-frame clones and misses some; the assay was immunoSEQ multiplex PCR. Of 75,000 to 100,000 clones listed, approximately 86% are singletons. The CDR3 has 14 residues. The J segment lost 8 bases and the V segment lost 3 bases, leaving 7 bases of the junction unmatched. CDR1 is LGHDT, CDR2 YNNKEL, per germline (reference sequence). Note on this clone: Its antigen is unidentified.

The material sequenced was peripheral blood, taken on day 0 of AZD1222 vaccination. The rearrangement links TRBV3-1 (or the pseudogene TRBV3-2) to TRBJ2-4, with 7 bases that match TRBD2. This receptor was obtained from an adult in good health. The CDR3 loop reads CASSQGGFFDIQYF. In DNA, the CDR3 is TGTGCCAGCAGCCAGGGGGGGTTCTTTGACATTCAGTACTTC.